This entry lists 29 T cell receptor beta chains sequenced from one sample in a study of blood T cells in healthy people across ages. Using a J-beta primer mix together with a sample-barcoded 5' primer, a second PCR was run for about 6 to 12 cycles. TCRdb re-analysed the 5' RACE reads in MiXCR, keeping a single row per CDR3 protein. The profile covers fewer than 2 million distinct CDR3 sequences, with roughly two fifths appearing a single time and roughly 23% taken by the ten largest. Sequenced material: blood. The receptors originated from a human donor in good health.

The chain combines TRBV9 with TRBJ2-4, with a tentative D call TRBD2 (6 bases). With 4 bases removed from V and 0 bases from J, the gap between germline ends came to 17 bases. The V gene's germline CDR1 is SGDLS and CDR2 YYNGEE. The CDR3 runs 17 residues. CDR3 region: CASSPMGLNLAKNIQYF. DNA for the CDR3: TGTGCCAGCAGCCCCATGGGACTTAATCTAGCCAAAAACATTCAGTACTTC.

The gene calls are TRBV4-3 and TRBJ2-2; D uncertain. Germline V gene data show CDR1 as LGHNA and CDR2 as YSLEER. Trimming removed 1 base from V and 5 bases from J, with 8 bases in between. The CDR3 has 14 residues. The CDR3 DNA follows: TGCGCCAGCAGCCAAGTAATCCTAACCGGGGAGCTGTTTTTT. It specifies CASSQVILTGELFF.

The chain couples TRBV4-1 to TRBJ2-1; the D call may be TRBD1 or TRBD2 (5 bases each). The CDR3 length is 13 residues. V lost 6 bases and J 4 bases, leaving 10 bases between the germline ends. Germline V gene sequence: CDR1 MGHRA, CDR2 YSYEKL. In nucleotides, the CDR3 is TGCGCCAGCAGGGGACCGATGTACAATGAGCAGTTCTTC. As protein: CASRGPMYNEQFF.

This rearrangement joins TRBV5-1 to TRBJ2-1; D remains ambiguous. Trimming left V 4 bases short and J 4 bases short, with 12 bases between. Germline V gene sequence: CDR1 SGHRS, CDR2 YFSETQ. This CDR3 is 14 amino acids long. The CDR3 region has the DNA TGCGCCAGCAGCCTCTATAAGATTTACAATGAGCAGTTCTTC. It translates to CASSLYKIYNEQFF.

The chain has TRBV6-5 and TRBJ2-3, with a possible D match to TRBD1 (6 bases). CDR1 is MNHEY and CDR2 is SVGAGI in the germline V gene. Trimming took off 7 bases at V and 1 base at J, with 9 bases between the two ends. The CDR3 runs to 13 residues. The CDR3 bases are TGTGCCAGCAAACGACAGGGCACAGATACGCAGTATTTT. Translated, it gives CASKRQGTDTQYF.

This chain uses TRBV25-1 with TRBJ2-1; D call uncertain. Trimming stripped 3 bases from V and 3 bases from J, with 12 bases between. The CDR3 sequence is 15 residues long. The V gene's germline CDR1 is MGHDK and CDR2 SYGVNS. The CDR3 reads CASSDKESIYNEQFF. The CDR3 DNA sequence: TGTGCCAGCAGTGATAAGGAGTCCATCTACAATGAGCAGTTCTTC.

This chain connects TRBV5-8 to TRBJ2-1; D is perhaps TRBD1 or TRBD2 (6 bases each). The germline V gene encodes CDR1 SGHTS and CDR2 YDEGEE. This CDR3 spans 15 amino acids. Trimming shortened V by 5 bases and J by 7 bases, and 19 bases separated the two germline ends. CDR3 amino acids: CASSYDPGAGNEQFF. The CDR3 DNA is TGTGCCAGCAGTTATGACCCGGGGGCAGGGAATGAGCAGTTCTTC.

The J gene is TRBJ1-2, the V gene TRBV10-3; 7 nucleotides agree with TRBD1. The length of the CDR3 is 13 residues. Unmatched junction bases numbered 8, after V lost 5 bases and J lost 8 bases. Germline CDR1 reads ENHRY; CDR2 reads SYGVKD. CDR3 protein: CAISLTGERGYTF. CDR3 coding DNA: TGTGCCATCAGTTTAACAGGGGAACGGGGCTACACCTTC.

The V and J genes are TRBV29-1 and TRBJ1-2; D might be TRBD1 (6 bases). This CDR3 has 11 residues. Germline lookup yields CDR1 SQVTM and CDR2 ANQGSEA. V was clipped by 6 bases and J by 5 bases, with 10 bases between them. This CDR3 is CSVGGQYGYTF. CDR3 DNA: TGCAGCGTCGGGGGGCAATATGGCTACACCTTC.

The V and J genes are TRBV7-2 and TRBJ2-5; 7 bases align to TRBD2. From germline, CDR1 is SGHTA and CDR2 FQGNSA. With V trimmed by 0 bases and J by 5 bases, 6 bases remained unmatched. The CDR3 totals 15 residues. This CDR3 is CASSLAGGWRETQYF. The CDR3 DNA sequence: TGTGCCAGCAGCTTAGCGGGGGGGTGGCGGGAGACCCAGTACTTC.

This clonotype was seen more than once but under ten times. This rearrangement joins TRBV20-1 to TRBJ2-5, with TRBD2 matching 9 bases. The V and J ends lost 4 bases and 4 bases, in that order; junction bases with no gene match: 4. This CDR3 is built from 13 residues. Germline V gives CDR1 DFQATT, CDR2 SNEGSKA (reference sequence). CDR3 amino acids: CSATLAGRETQYF. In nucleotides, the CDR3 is TGCAGTGCTACTCTAGCGGGGCGAGAGACCCAGTACTTC.

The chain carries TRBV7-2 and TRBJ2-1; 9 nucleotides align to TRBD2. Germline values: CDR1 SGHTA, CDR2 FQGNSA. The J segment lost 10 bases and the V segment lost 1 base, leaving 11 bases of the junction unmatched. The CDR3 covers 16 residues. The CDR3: CASSLEGLARGREQFF. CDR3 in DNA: TGTGCCAGCAGCTTAGAAGGACTAGCGCGGGGGAGAGAGCAGTTCTTC.

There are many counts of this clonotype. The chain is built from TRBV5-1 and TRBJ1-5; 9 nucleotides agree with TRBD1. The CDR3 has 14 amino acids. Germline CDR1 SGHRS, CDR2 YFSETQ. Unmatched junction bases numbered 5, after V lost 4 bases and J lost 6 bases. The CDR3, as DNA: TGCGCCAGCAGCCCCGGACAGGGGAGTCAGCCCCAGCATTTT. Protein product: CASSPGQGSQPQHF. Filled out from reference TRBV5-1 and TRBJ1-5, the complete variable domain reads KAGVTQTPRYLIKTRGQQVTLSCSPISGHRSVSWYQQTPGQGLQFLFEYFSETQRNKGNFPGRFSGRQFSNSRSEMNVSTLELGDSALYLCASSPGQGSQPQHFGDGTRLSIL.

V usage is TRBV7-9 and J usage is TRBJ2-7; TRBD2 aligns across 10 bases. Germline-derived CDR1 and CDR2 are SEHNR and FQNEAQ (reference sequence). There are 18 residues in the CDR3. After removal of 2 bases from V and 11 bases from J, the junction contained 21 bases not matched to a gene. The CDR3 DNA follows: TGTGCCAGCAGCTTATTTTCTTCGATTGAGACTAGCGGGTCAAAGGAGTACTTC. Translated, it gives CASSLFSSIETSGSKEYF.

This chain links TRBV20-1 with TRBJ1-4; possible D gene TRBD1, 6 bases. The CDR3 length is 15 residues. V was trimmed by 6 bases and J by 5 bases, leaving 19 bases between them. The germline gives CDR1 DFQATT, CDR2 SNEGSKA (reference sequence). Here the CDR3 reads CSAPNHRDSNEKLFF. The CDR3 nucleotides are TGCAGTGCACCCAACCACAGGGACTCCAATGAAAAACTGTTTTTT.

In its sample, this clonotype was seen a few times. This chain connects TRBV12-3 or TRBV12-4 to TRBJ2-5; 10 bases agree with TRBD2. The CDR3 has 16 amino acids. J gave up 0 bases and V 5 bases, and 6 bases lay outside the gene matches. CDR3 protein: CASSRSSGGYQETQYF. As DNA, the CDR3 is TGTGCCAGCAGTCGCTCTAGCGGGGGTTACCAAGAGACCCAGTACTTC.

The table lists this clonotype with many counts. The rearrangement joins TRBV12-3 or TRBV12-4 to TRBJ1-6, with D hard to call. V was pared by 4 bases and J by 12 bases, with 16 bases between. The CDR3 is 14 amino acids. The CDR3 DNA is TGTGCCAGCAGTTCCTTGGACGGACTGGAACCCCTCCACTTT. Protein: CASSSLDGLEPLHF.

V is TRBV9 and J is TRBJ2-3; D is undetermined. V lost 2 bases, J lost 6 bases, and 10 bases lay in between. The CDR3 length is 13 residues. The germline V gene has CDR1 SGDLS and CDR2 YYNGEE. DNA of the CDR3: TGTGCCAGCAGCGTTGGACGCGCGGATACGCAGTATTTT. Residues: CASSVGRADTQYF. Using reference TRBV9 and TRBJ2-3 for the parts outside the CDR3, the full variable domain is DSGVTQTPKHLITATGQRVTLRCSPRSGDLSVYWYQQSLDQGLQFLIQYYNGEERAKGNILERFSAQQFPDLHSELNLSSLELGDSALYFCASSVGRADTQYFGPGTRLTVL.

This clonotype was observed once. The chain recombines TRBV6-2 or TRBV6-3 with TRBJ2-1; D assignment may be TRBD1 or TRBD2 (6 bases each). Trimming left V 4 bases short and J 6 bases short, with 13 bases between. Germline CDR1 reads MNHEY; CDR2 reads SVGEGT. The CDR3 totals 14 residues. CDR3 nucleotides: TGTGCCAGCAGTTTGAGGGGGGCGGCCAATGAGCAGTTCTTC. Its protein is CASSLRGAANEQFF.

The DNA for the CDR3 is TGCAGCGTCCAGGGGGCAGAGACCCAGTACTTC. Protein product: CSVQGAETQYF. The J gene is TRBJ2-5, the V gene TRBV29-1; 8 positions match TRBD1. The ends lost 6 bases at V and 4 bases at J; junction bases unmatched: 1. Germline assignment: CDR1 SQVTM and CDR2 ANQGSEA. The CDR3 is 11 residues long.

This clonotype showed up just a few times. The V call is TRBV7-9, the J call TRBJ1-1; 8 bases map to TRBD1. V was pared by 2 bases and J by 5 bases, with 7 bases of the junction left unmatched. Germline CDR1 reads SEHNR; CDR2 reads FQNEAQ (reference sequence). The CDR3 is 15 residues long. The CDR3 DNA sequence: TGTGCCAGCAGCTTAATACCAGGGGGCGGGACTGAAGCTTTCTTT. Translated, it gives CASSLIPGGGTEAFF.

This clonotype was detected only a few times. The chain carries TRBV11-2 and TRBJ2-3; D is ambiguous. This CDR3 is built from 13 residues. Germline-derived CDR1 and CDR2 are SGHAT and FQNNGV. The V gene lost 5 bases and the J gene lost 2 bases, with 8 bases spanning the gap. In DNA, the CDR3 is TGTGCCAGCAGCGCACGAATCACAGATACGCAGTATTTT. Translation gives CASSARITDTQYF. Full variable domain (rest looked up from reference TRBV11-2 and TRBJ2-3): EAGVAQSPRYKIIEKRQSVAFWCNPISGHATLYWYQQILGQGPKLLIQFQNNGVVDDSQLPKDRFSAERLKGVDSTLKIQPAKLEDSAVYLCASSARITDTQYFGPGTRLTVL.

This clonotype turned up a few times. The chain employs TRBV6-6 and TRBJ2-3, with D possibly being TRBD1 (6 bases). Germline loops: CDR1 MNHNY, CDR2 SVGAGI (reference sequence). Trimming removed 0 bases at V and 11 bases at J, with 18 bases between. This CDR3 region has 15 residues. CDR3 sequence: CASSYSTAQGIVQYF. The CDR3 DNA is TGTGCCAGCAGTTACTCGACCGCCCAGGGGATCGTGCAGTATTTT.

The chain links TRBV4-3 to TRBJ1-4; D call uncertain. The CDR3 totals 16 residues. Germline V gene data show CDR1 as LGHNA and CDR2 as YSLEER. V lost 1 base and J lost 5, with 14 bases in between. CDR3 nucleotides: TGCGCCAGCAGCCAAGTCAACGCAGGTTCGAATGAAAAACTGTTTTTT. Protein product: CASSQVNAGSNEKLFF.

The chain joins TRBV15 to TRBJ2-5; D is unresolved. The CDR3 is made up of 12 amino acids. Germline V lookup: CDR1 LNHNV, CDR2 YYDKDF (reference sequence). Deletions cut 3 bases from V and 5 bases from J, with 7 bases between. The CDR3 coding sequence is TGTGCCACCAGCAGGGCGGTGGAGACCCAGTACTTC. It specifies CATSRAVETQYF.

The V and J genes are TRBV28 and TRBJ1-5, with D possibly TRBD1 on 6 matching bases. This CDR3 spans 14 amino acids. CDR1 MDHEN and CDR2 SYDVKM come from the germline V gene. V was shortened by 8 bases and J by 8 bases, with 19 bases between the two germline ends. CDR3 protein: CASYTQGPVEPQHF. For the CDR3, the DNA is TGTGCCAGCTACACACAGGGTCCGGTTGAGCCCCAGCATTTT.

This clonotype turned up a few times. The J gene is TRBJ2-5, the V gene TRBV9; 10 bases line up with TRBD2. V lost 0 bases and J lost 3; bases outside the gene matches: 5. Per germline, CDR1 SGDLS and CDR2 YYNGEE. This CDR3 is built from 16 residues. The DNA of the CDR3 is TGTGCCAGCAGCGTAGGAGTAGCGGGGGGAAAAGAGACCCAGTACTTC. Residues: CASSVGVAGGKETQYF.

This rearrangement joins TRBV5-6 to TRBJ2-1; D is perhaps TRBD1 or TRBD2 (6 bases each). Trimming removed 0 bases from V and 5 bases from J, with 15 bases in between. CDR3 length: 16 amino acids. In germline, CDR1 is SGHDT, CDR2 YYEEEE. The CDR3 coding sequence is TGTGCCAGCAGCTTGGAGGGGTCAAGGGGGGACAATGAGCAGTTCTTC. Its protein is CASSLEGSRGDNEQFF.

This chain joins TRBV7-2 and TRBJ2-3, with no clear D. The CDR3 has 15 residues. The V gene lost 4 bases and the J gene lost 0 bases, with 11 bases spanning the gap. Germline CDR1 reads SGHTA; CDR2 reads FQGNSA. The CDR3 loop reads CASSSQPGSTDTQYF. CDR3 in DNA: TGTGCCAGCAGCTCTCAGCCAGGTAGCACAGATACGCAGTATTTT.